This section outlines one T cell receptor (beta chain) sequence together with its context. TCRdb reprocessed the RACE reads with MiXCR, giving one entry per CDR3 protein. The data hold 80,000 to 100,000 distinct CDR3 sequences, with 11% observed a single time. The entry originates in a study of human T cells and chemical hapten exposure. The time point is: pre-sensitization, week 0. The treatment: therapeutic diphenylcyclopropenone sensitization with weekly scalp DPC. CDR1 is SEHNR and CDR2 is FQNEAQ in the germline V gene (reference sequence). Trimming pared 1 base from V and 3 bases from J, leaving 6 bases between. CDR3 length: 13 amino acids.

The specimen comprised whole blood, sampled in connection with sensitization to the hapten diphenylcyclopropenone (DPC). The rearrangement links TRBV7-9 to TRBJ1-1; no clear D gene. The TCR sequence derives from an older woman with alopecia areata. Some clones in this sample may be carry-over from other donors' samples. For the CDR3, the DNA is TGTGCCAGCAGCTTAGAGAGTGACACTGAAGCTTTCTTT. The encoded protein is CASSLESDTEAFF.